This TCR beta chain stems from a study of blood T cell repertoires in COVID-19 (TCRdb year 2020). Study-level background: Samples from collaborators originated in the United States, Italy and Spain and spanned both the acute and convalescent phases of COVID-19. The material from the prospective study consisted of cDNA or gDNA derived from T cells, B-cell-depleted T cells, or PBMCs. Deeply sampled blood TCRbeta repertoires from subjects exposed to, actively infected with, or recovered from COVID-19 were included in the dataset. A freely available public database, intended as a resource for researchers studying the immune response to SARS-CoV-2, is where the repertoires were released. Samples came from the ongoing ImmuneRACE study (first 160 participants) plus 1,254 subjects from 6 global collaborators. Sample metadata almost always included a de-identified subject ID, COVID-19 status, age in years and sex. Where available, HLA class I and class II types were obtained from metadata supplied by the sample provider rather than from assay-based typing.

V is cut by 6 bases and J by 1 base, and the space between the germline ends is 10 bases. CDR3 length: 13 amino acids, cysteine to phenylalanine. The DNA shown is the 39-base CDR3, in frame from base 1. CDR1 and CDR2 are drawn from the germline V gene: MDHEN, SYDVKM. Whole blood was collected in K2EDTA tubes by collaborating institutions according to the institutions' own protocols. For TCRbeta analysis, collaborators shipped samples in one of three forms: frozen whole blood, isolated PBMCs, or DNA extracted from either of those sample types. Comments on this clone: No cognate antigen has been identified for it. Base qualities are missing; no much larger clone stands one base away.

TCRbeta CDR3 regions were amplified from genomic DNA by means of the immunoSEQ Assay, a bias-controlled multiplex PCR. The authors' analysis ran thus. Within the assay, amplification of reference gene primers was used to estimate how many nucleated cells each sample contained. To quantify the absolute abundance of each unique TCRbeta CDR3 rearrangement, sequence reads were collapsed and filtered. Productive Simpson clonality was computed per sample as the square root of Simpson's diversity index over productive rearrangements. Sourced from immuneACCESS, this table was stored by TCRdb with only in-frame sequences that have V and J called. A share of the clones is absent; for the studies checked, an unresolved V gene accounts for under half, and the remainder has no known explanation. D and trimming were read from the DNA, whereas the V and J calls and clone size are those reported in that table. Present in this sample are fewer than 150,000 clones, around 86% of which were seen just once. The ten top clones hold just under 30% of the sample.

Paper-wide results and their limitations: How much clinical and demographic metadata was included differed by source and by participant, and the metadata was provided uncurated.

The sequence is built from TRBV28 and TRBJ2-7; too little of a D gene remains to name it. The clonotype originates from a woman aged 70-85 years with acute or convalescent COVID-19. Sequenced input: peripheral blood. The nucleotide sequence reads TGTGCCAGCAGAGTTCCCACTTCCTACGAGCAGTACTTC. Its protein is CASRVPTSYEQYF.